This T cell receptor (beta chain) derives from a study of Graves' ophthalmopathy and Graves' hyperthyroidism. Whole-study context: Hyperthyroidism was considered stable when no ophthalmopathy appeared within 18 months of follow-up.

Whole-study findings and limits: Blood also harbored most expanded thyroid clonotypes above 0.001 frequency. The model's prediction of ophthalmopathy progression had about 70% sensitivity and roughly 72% specificity.

People with hyperthyroidism were aged 18 to 65 and newly diagnosed, under 2 months' duration. Germline CDR1 reads SNHLY; CDR2 reads FYNNEI. This CDR3 has 14 amino acids. Trimming left V 6 bases short and J 2 bases short, with 13 bases between. Comments on this clonotype: What it binds is unknown.

TCR beta CDR3 amplification used RNA transcripts. Second-round multiplex PCR came after a first-round RT-PCR that employed HTBI primers. TCRdb independently ran MiXCR on the multiplex PCR reads; one entry per CDR3 protein. The sample lists around 520,000 distinct CDR3 sequences, under 45% occurring once. The TCR was taken from an adult man with Graves' hyperthyroidism. The rearrangement uses TRBV2 and TRBJ1-2, with D unclear. Source material: peripheral blood or thyroid tissue (not recorded which). The CDR3 region is CASRSPGANYGYTF. The CDR3 bases are TGTGCCAGCAGATCCCCAGGCGCAAACTATGGCTACACCTTC.